The 10 T cell receptor beta chains reported below all come from one sample, sequenced in a study of cytomegalovirus exposure and HLA in healthy donors. Primers: 60 Vbeta forward and 13 Jbeta reverse. Generated by immunoSEQ multiplex PCR, the TCRdb table keeps only in-frame clones and is missing some. This table has more than 95,000 clones, 78% appearing once. Sequenced sample: PBMCs. The receptors were sampled from a man aged 25-45 years in good health and CMV-seronegative.

This clone was observed a few times. The rearrangement links TRBV11-2 to TRBJ2-1, with D possibly matching TRBD2 (6 bases). Germline CDR1 is SGHAT and CDR2 is FQNNGV. CDR3 length equals 16 residues. The germline V and J ends were trimmed by 4 bases and 5 bases, with 18 bases remaining between them. CDR3 region: CASSSPGGVQNNEQFF. The CDR3 DNA reads TGTGCCAGCAGCTCGCCGGGCGGGGTTCAAAACAATGAGCAGTTCTTC. Variable domain in full (rest from reference TRBV11-2 and TRBJ2-1): EAGVAQSPRYKIIEKRQSVAFWCNPISGHATLYWYQQILGQGPKLLIQFQNNGVVDDSQLPKDRFSAERLKGVDSTLKIQPAKLEDSAVYLCASSSPGGVQNNEQFFGPGTRLTVL.

The chain links TRBV9 to TRBJ2-2; tentatively, D is TRBD1 (6 bases). Trimming shortened V by 7 bases and J by 0 bases, and 10 bases separated the two germline ends. CDR1 and CDR2 (germline): SGDLS, YYNGEE. The CDR3 is 14 amino acids. CDR3 sequence: CASGRTANTGELFF. CDR3 DNA sequence: TGTGCCAGCGGTCGGACAGCGAACACCGGGGAGCTGTTTTTT.

The chain has TRBV29-1 and TRBJ2-5, with D tentatively TRBD2 (7 bases). CDR1 and CDR2 (germline): SQVTM, ANQGSEA. V lost 6 bases, J lost 5 bases, and 19 bases lay in between. The CDR3 has 14 residues. The CDR3 nucleotides read TGCAGCGTGGGTATTGGGGGGGCTCTTGAGACCCAGTACTTC. Its translation is CSVGIGGALETQYF.

This chain links TRBV5-1 with TRBJ2-5; 12 bases align to TRBD2. Germline V CDR1 and CDR2: SGHRS, YFSETQ. V trimming: 5 bases; J trimming: 4 bases; junction bases outside the gene matches: 15. The CDR3 extends over 18 amino acids. CDR3 in amino acids: CASSLLYSLAGGSETQYF. Here the CDR3 DNA reads TGCGCCAGCAGTCTTCTCTACAGTCTAGCGGGGGGGTCAGAGACCCAGTACTTC.

DNA of the CDR3: TGCGCCAGCAGCTTGGGGGACAGGGGTGGGCAGTTCTTC. This codes for CASSLGDRGGQFF. The V call is TRBV5-1, the J call TRBJ2-1, with TRBD1 matching over 10 bases. The CDR3 contains 13 residues. Germline CDR1 reads SGHRS; CDR2 reads YFSETQ. After removal of 0 bases from V and 12 bases from J, the junction contained 3 bases not matched to a gene.

This clone is a singleton in its sample. V usage is TRBV21-1 and J usage is TRBJ2-7; the table's D gene call, TRBD1, was not cross checked with the DNA. TRBV21-1 is annotated as a pseudogene. The CDR3 contains 20 residues. CDR3 sequence: CASSKEEGGQGKLAYYEQYF. The CDR3 DNA reads TGTGCCAGCAGCAAAGAAGAGGGAGGACAGGGGAAACTCGCCTACTACGAGCAGTACTTC.

The rearrangement uses TRBV4-1 and TRBJ2-5; TRBD2 matches at 8 bases. The V gene end was trimmed by 4 bases and the J gene end by 0 bases; junction bases not matched to a gene: 4. The CDR3 has 15 amino acids. From germline, CDR1 is MGHRA and CDR2 YSYEKL. In DNA form, the CDR3 reads TGCGCCAGCAGCCCTCGGGGGGGGTACCAAGAGACCCAGTACTTC. Translation gives CASSPRGGYQETQYF.

This sequence joins TRBV2 and TRBJ2-2, with TRBD2 matching over 12 bases. V shed 7 bases, J shed 4 bases, and the junction held 19 bases outside the gene matches. The germline V gene encodes CDR1 SNHLY and CDR2 FYNNEI. The CDR3 runs to 20 residues. The CDR3 DNA follows: TGTGCCAGCATCCCCCCCCTTGTGGCTAGCGGGAGGGCCTCCACCGGGGAGCTGTTTTTT. This encodes CASIPPLVASGRASTGELFF.

The V gene is TRBV5-1, the J gene TRBJ2-2, with TRBD1 matching 8 bases. Germline V gene lookup returns CDR1 SGHRS and CDR2 YFSETQ. V dropped 4 bases and J dropped 1; count of bases not matched to a gene: 3. The CDR3 length is 15 residues. The CDR3 here is CASSRTGLNTGELFF. DNA for the CDR3: TGCGCCAGCAGCAGGACAGGGCTGAACACCGGGGAGCTGTTTTTT.

The V gene is TRBV5-1, the J gene TRBJ2-3; 9 nucleotides align to TRBD1. Germline CDR1 reads SGHRS; CDR2 reads YFSETQ. The CDR3 is made up of 15 amino acids. Trimming took 3 bases from V and 2 from J; bases not matched to a gene: 4. The CDR3 DNA follows: TGCGCCAGCAGCTCCACAGGGGGCTTCACAGATACGCAGTATTTT. Translated: CASSSTGGFTDTQYF.